This T cell receptor beta chain was captured by sequencing in a study of technical replicates of blood from a few donors. Trimming removed 2 bases from V and 3 bases from J, with 13 bases in between. CDR3 size: 15 residues. Germline assignment: CDR1 SGHVS and CDR2 FQNEAQ. Libraries were prepared by immunoSEQ multiplex PCR; TCRdb keeps only in-frame clonotypes and omits some of them. Among more than 65,000 clones listed, about 91% were seen once. The clonotype was recovered from a human donor in good health. V is TRBV7-8 and J is TRBJ1-1; maybe TRBD1 (6 bases). The sequenced material came from T cells isolated from PBMCs. CDR3 sequence reads: CASSLLPPGDTEAFF. The CDR3 bases are TGTGCCAGCAGCTTACTCCCCCCAGGGGACACTGAAGCTTTCTTT.